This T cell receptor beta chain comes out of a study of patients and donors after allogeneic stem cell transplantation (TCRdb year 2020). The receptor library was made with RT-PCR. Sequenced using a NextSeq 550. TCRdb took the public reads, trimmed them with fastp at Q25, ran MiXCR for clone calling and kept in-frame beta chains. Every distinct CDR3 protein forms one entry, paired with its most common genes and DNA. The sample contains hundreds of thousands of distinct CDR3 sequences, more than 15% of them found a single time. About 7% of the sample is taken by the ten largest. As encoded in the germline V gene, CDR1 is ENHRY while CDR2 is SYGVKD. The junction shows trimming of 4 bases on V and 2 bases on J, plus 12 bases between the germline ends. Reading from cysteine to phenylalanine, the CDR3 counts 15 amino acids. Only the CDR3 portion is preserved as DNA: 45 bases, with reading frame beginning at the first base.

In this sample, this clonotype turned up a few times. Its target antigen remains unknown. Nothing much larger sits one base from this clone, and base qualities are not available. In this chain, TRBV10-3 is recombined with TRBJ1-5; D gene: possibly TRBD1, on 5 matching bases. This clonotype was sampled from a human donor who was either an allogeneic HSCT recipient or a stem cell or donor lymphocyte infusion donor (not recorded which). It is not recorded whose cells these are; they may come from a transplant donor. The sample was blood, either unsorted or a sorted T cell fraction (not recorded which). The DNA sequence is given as TGTGCCATCAGTGGTTCGGGGGATCGCAATCAGCCCCAGCATTTT. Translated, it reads CAISGSGDRNQPQHF.